The 23 T cell receptor beta chains below were found in one sample sequenced in a study of T cell responses to AZD1222 COVID-19 vaccine. TCRdb's copy holds only in-frame clones and misses some; the assay was immunoSEQ multiplex PCR. The sample consists of about 120,000 clones, approximately 90% of them appearing once. Specimen: peripheral blood, collected 28 days after the second AZD1222 dose. The receptors here all came from an adult who received the AZD1222 COVID-19 vaccine.

The V call is TRBV7-2, the J call TRBJ1-2; D unresolved. There are 13 residues in the CDR3. In germline, CDR1 is SGHTA, CDR2 FQGNSA. Deletions cut 2 bases from V and 6 bases from J, with 10 bases between. CDR3 loop: CASSLRIKDGYTF. Here the CDR3 DNA reads TGTGCCAGCAGCTTACGGATCAAGGATGGCTACACCTTC.

This rearrangement joins TRBV11-2 to TRBJ1-1; no firm D call. With 2 bases removed from V and 1 base from J, the gap between germline ends came to 5 bases. The germline V gene has CDR1 SGHAT and CDR2 FQNNGV. The CDR3 sequence is 13 residues long. CDR3 nucleotides: TGTGCCAGCAGCTTATTATGGAACACTGAAGCTTTCTTT. Its protein product is CASSLLWNTEAFF. Complete variable domain (other parts from reference TRBV11-2 and TRBJ1-1): EAGVAQSPRYKIIEKRQSVAFWCNPISGHATLYWYQQILGQGPKLLIQFQNNGVVDDSQLPKDRFSAERLKGVDSTLKIQPAKLEDSAVYLCASSLLWNTEAFFGQGTRLTVV.

V and J are TRBV7-6 and TRBJ1-1, with D uncertain. This CDR3 comprises 15 residues. V lost 1 base to trimming and J lost 4 bases, with 13 bases between them. Germline V gives CDR1 SGHVS, CDR2 FNYEAQ. DNA of the CDR3: TGTGCCAGCAGCTTAGGGTGGGGAGGTGGCACTGAAGCTTTCTTT. Residues: CASSLGWGGGTEAFF. Based on the CDR3 plus reference TRBV7-6 and TRBJ1-1, the full variable domain is GAGVSQSPRYKVTKRGQDVALRCDPISGHVSLYWYRQALGQGPEFLTYFNYEAQQDKSGLPNDRFSAERPEGSISTLTIQRTEQRDSAMYRCASSLGWGGGTEAFFGQGTRLTVV.

This clone was detected a few times. V gene TRBV5-1 combines with J gene TRBJ2-2; the D gene is possibly TRBD1 (5 bases). CDR3 length equals 16 residues. Germline values: CDR1 SGHRS, CDR2 YFSETQ. Trimming cost V 0 bases and J 4 bases, with 13 bases left between them. The CDR3 sequence is CASSLGGLVSTGELFF. The CDR3 DNA reads as TGCGCCAGCAGCTTGGGGGGCCTTGTGAGCACCGGGGAGCTGTTTTTT.

This chain links TRBV5-6 with TRBJ2-1; D uncertain. Trimming took off 0 bases at V and 0 bases at J, with 4 bases between the two ends. Germline V gives CDR1 SGHDT, CDR2 YYEEEE. The CDR3 totals 14 residues. CDR3 in DNA: TGTGCCAGCAGCTTGGGTGGCTCCTACAATGAGCAGTTCTTC. It codes for CASSLGGSYNEQFF.

DNA of the CDR3: TGTGCCAGCAGCCGTAACAGGGGAGGAGGCTACACCTTC. Its protein is CASSRNRGGGYTF. The chain employs TRBV27 and TRBJ1-2; TRBD1 agrees at 7 bases. From germline, CDR1 is MNHEY and CDR2 SMNVEV (reference sequence). This CDR3 comprises 13 residues. V lost 6 bases to trimming and J lost 8 bases; unmatched junction nucleotides: 9.

This clone was picked up one time. The J gene is TRBJ2-7, the V gene TRBV5-4; 8 bases map to TRBD2. The J segment lost 0 bases and the V segment lost 4 bases, leaving 6 bases of the junction unmatched. Germline V gene lookup returns CDR1 SGHNT and CDR2 YYREEE (reference sequence). The CDR3 sequence is 15 residues long. The CDR3 loop is CASSPGGGSSYEQYF. Here the CDR3 DNA reads TGTGCCAGCAGCCCGGGGGGGGGCAGCTCCTACGAGCAGTACTTC. Based on the CDR3 plus reference TRBV5-4 and TRBJ2-7, the full variable domain is ETGVTQSPTHLIKTRGQQVTLRCSSQSGHNTVSWYQQALGQGPQFIFQYYREEENGRGNFPPRFSGLQFPNYSSELNVNALELDDSALYLCASSPGGGSSYEQYFGPGTRLTVT.

The chain recombines TRBV2 with TRBJ1-4; 10 bases line up with TRBD1. This CDR3 has 18 amino acids. Germline CDR1 is SNHLY and CDR2 is FYNNEI. With 2 bases clipped from V and 0 bases from J, the junction kept 6 bases outside the gene matches. The CDR3 coding sequence is TGTGCCAGCAGTGAACCGGGACAGGGGTTCGCAACTAATGAAAAACTGTTTTTT. This translates into CASSEPGQGFATNEKLFF.

This chain links TRBV4-1 with TRBJ2-5; D may be TRBD1 or TRBD2 (5 bases each). The CDR3 has 14 amino acids. The ends were cut back, 2 bases at V and 4 bases at J, with 11 bases in the middle. Per the germline V gene, CDR1 is MGHRA and CDR2 is YSYEKL. The CDR3, as DNA: TGCGCCAGCAGCCAAACTCCGGGGCCAGAGACCCAGTACTTC. It specifies CASSQTPGPETQYF.

The V and J genes are TRBV7-3 and TRBJ2-1, with 10 bases identical to TRBD2. Germline CDR1 reads SGHTA; CDR2 reads FQGTGA. The junction had 7 bases not matched to a gene; V was cut back by 5 bases and J by 6 bases. The CDR3 has 15 amino acids. CDR3 residues: CASSPAGGLVNEQFF. The CDR3 nucleotides are TGTGCCAGCAGCCCAGCGGGGGGGCTCGTCAATGAGCAGTTCTTC.

J is TRBJ1-1 and V is TRBV5-6; maybe TRBD1 (6 bases). This CDR3 has 16 residues. V was shortened by 0 bases and J by 2 bases, with 14 bases between the two germline ends. CDR1 is SGHDT, CDR2 YYEEEE, per germline. The CDR3 DNA sequence: TGTGCCAGCAGCTTGGCCCCGGACAGTTTAAACACTGAAGCTTTCTTT. It specifies CASSLAPDSLNTEAFF.

This clone was recorded once. CDR3 protein: CASSRYSGLNTEAFF. CDR3 in DNA: TGTGCCAGTAGTAGATACTCAGGCTTGAACACTGAAGCTTTCTTT. The rearrangement uses TRBV19 and TRBJ1-1; the D is unclear. Germline-derived CDR1 and CDR2 are LNHDA and SQIVND (reference sequence). V dropped 4 bases and J dropped 0 bases, with 12 bases sitting between them. The CDR3 sequence is 15 residues long.

CDR3 bases: TGTGCCAGCAGCGTTCGTTTGGTGGACACTGAAGCTTTCTTT. It translates to CASSVRLVDTEAFF. The chain has TRBV9 and TRBJ1-1; D remains ambiguous. Trimming stripped 2 bases from V and 3 bases from J, with 11 bases between. Germline loops: CDR1 SGDLS, CDR2 YYNGEE. The CDR3 sequence is 14 residues long.

The chain is built from TRBV2 and TRBJ2-6, with D perhaps matching TRBD2 (6 bases). CDR3 length equals 16 residues. Germline assignment: CDR1 SNHLY and CDR2 FYNNEI. Trimming removed 6 bases from V and 1 base from J, with 13 bases in between. The CDR3 loop is CASSSEGRSGANVLTF. In nucleotides, the CDR3 is TGTGCCAGCAGCTCGGAGGGGAGGTCTGGGGCCAACGTCCTGACTTTC.

This rearrangement joins TRBV30 to TRBJ2-2; 11 nucleotides agree with TRBD1. V dropped 8 bases and J dropped 4; count of bases not matched to a gene: 9. The CDR3 spans 15 residues. Per germline, CDR1 GTSNPN and CDR2 SVGIG (reference sequence). The CDR3 region is CAGERDRGATGELFF. In nucleotides, the CDR3 is TGTGCCGGCGAACGGGACAGGGGGGCCACCGGGGAGCTGTTTTTT. Full variable domain (remainder filled in from reference TRBV30 and TRBJ2-2): SQTIHQWPATLVQPVGSPLSLECTVEGTSNPNLYWYRQAAGRGLQLLFYSVGIGQISSEVPQNLSASRPQDRQFILSSKKLLLSDSGFYLCAGERDRGATGELFFGEGSRLTVL.

The J gene is TRBJ2-7, the V gene TRBV28; the D call may be TRBD1 or TRBD2 (5 bases each). CDR1 is MDHEN and CDR2 is SYDVKM in the germline V gene. The length of the CDR3 is 13 residues. The V and J ends lost 6 bases and 1 base respectively, with 10 bases between them. This chain's CDR3 is CASRPRGSYEQYF. The CDR3 DNA reads TGTGCCAGCAGACCGAGGGGTTCCTACGAGCAGTACTTC.

V gene TRBV5-1 combines with J gene TRBJ2-3; 10 bases line up with TRBD1. V was pared by 3 bases and J by 1 base, with 5 bases of the junction left unmatched. In germline, CDR1 is SGHRS, CDR2 YFSETQ. The CDR3 runs to 16 residues. As DNA, the CDR3 is TGCGCCAGCAGCTCACGGACAGGGGGTGGCACAGATACGCAGTATTTT. Translated, it gives CASSSRTGGGTDTQYF.

This clone was found once. This chain links TRBV19 with TRBJ1-1, with D uncertain. The germline V gene encodes CDR1 LNHDA and CDR2 SQIVND (reference sequence). The CDR3 is 15 residues long. V lost 5 bases to trimming and J lost 3 bases, with 16 bases between them. The CDR3 loop is CASSSIPRADTEAFF. CDR3 bases: TGTGCCAGTAGTTCCATACCTCGGGCGGACACTGAAGCTTTCTTT.

J is TRBJ1-1 and V is TRBV6-5; TRBD1 matches 7 bases. The CDR3 sequence is 13 residues long. Losses at the gene ends were 8 bases for V and 3 bases for J; bases not matched to a gene: 6. Germline V gene lookup returns CDR1 MNHEY and CDR2 SVGAGI. CDR3 protein: CASSNRGYTEAFF. CDR3 nucleotide sequence: TGTGCCAGCTCAAACAGGGGATACACTGAAGCTTTCTTT.

V and J are TRBV7-9 and TRBJ2-7, with TRBD1 matching over 9 bases. Trimming at V came to 5 bases and at J to 1 base, leaving 12 bases not matched to a gene. Per germline, CDR1 SEHNR and CDR2 FQNEAQ (reference sequence). The CDR3 spans 17 residues. CDR3 sequence: CASSPRTGAANSYEQYF. CDR3 nucleotides: TGTGCCAGCAGCCCAAGGACAGGGGCCGCTAATTCCTACGAGCAGTACTTC.

CDR3 nucleotides: TGTGCCAGCAGTTTAGACAGGGTTGGACAGCCCCAGCATTTT. Its translation: CASSLDRVGQPQHF. The gene calls are TRBV27 and TRBJ1-5; TRBD1 agrees at 7 bases. Trimming cost V 2 bases and J 7 bases; bases outside gene matches: 5. The CDR3 spans 14 residues. Germline V gene lookup returns CDR1 MNHEY and CDR2 SMNVEV (reference sequence).

This clone came up a few times. Mismatch with germline at one junction end may stem from a read error. This chain connects TRBV2 to TRBJ2-7; D uncertain. Germline CDR1 is SNHLY and CDR2 is FYNNEI. The CDR3 runs 13 residues. This CDR3 reads CASTETDGYEQYF. DNA of the CDR3: TGTGCCAGCACTGAAACGGACGGCTACGAGCAGTACTTC.

The V gene is TRBV7-4, the J gene TRBJ2-2, with D possibly called TRBD1 or TRBD2 (5 bases each). Germline CDR1 SGHVT, CDR2 SQSDAQ. The CDR3 has 17 amino acids. V was clipped by 7 bases and J by 5 bases, with 23 bases between them. As DNA, the CDR3 is TGTGCCAGCACCACCCCGGGGCGTGGGGCGCGGACCGGGGAGCTGTTTTTT. It is translated as CASTTPGRGARTGELFF. The full variable domain, its missing parts supplied by reference TRBV7-4 and TRBJ2-2, is GAGVSQSPRYKVAKRGRDVALRCDSISGHVTLYWYRQTLGQGSEVLTYSQSDAQRDKSGRPSGRFSAERPERSVSTLKIQRTEQGDSAVYLCASTTPGRGARTGELFFGEGSRLTVL.